The 26 T cell receptor beta chains below all came from one sample that was sequenced in a study of blood T cells in healthy people across ages. A J-beta primer mix and a sample-barcoded 5' primer were used in a second PCR of roughly 6 to 11 cycles. In TCRdb, the 5' RACE reads were re-called with MiXCR into one record per CDR3 protein. Found here are around 2 million distinct CDR3 sequences, about two fifths of them singletons; the top ten hold 20% to 25%. Specimen: blood. These receptors were collected from a human donor in good health.

The CDR3 loop is CASSESRGLNTEAFF. The CDR3 DNA follows: TGTGCCAGCAGCGAGAGCAGGGGGCTGAACACTGAAGCTTTCTTT. The J gene is TRBJ1-1, the V gene TRBV5-6; TRBD1 matches at 8 bases. CDR3 length equals 15 residues. V was pared by 4 bases and J by 0 bases, with 5 bases of the junction left unmatched. The germline CDR1 and CDR2 sequences are SGHDT and YYEEEE. The full variable domain, rest sourced from reference TRBV5-6 and TRBJ1-1, is DAGVTQSPTHLIKTRGQQVTLRCSPKSGHDTVSWYQQALGQGPQFIFQYYEEEERQRGNFPDRFSGHQFPNYSSELNVNALLLGDSALYLCASSESRGLNTEAFFGQGTRLTVV.

This rearrangement joins TRBV20-1 to TRBJ2-7; 15 positions match TRBD2. There are 13 residues in the CDR3. The germline CDR1 and CDR2 sequences are DFQATT and SNEGSKA (reference sequence). J lost 9 bases, V lost 6 bases, and 6 bases had no gene match. The CDR3 spells CSAGTSGGIAQYF. DNA of the CDR3: TGCAGTGCCGGGACTAGCGGGGGGATAGCGCAGTACTTC.

This clonotype has a handful of counts. V gene TRBV3-1 combines with J gene TRBJ2-3, with D perhaps TRBD1 (5 bases). Germline loops: CDR1 LGHDT, CDR2 YNNKEL (reference sequence). The length of the CDR3 is 15 residues. The V and J ends lost 4 bases and 2 bases respectively, with 13 bases between them. DNA of the CDR3: TGTGCCAGCAGCCGGGGCTACGATGACACAGATACGCAGTATTTT. Translation: CASSRGYDDTDTQYF.

This clonotype was seen only a few times. The chain employs TRBV29-1 and TRBJ1-1; D not resolved. V shed 5 bases and J shed 4 bases, with 8 bases lying between them. This CDR3 has 11 residues. The germline gives CDR1 SQVTM, CDR2 ANQGSEA. The CDR3 loop reads CSVFFFTEAFF. The CDR3 DNA is TGCAGCGTTTTTTTCTTCACTGAAGCTTTCTTT.

V usage is TRBV7-2 and J usage is TRBJ2-4, with 9 positions matching TRBD1. This CDR3 is 13 amino acids long. V shed 5 bases, J shed 12 bases, and the junction held 8 bases outside the gene matches. Germline V gives CDR1 SGHTA, CDR2 FQGNSA. CDR3 nucleotide sequence: TGTGCCAGCAGCGGAGGGGACAGGGAGTATCAGTACTTC. It codes for CASSGGDREYQYF.

The chain recombines TRBV27 with TRBJ2-1; 10 bases are shared with TRBD1. V lost 0 bases and J lost 6; bases outside the gene matches: 5. CDR1 is MNHEY, CDR2 SMNVEV, per germline (reference sequence). The CDR3 consists of 16 residues. CDR3: CASSLSPGTGANEQFF. CDR3 DNA sequence: TGTGCCAGCAGTTTATCCCCGGGGACAGGGGCCAATGAGCAGTTCTTC.

The CDR3 region is CAISESKRGGKATQYF. CDR3 DNA sequence: TGTGCCATCAGTGAGTCGAAGCGGGGGGGTAAAGCTACGCAGTATTTT. The J gene is TRBJ2-3, the V gene TRBV10-3; 10 positions agree with TRBD2. With 0 bases clipped from V and 8 bases from J, the junction kept 8 bases outside the gene matches. The CDR3 has 16 amino acids. CDR1 and CDR2 from the germline V gene are ENHRY and SYGVKD.

The chain couples TRBV2 to TRBJ2-1; 7 bases match TRBD1. After removal of 4 bases from V and 6 bases from J, the junction contained 12 bases not matched to a gene. The CDR3 runs 16 residues. CDR1 and CDR2 (germline): SNHLY, FYNNEI. In DNA, the CDR3 is TGTGCCAGCAGTGGAAGTTGGGACAGCAAACCCAATGAGCAGTTCTTC. Amino acids: CASSGSWDSKPNEQFF.

This clonotype was detected a few times. Relative to the germline gene, one junction end is altered; a read error may explain this. The chain has TRBV9 and TRBJ1-2; D remains ambiguous. This CDR3 comprises 15 residues. Germline V lookup: CDR1 SGDLS, CDR2 YYNGEE. The CDR3 reads CASSVEREWNYGYTF. In DNA form, the CDR3 reads TGTGCCAGCAGCGTTGAGAGGGAATGGAACTATGGTTACACCTTC. Filled out from reference TRBV9 and TRBJ1-2, the complete variable domain reads DSGVTQTPKHLITATGQRVTLRCSPRSGDLSVYWYQQSLDQGLQFLIQYYNGEERAKGNILERFSAQQFPDLHSELNLSSLELGDSALYFCASSVEREWNYGYTFGSGTRLTVV.

This clonotype was detected a few times. The chain links TRBV20-1 to TRBJ2-7; no clear D. The CDR3 contains 14 residues. Looked up from germline, CDR1 is DFQATT and CDR2 is SNEGSKA (reference sequence). Trimming took off 3 bases at V and 2 bases at J, with 14 bases between the two ends. The CDR3 bases are TGCAGTGCTAGTCTAGTCGGTGATGCCTACGAGCAGTACTTC. Translation: CSASLVGDAYEQYF.

This clonotype appeared a few times. The chain is built from TRBV7-2 and TRBJ2-4, with 7 bases that match TRBD1. Germline values: CDR1 SGHTA, CDR2 FQGNSA. The CDR3 totals 13 residues. V shed 1 base and J 13 bases; nucleotides not matched to a gene: 7. The CDR3 is CASSLVSQGEQYF. In nucleotides, the CDR3 is TGTGCCAGCAGCTTAGTCAGTCAGGGGGAGCAGTACTTC.

There are a few counts of this clonotype. The J gene is TRBJ1-4, the V gene TRBV4-1, with 7 bases lining up with TRBD1. The germline V gene encodes CDR1 MGHRA and CDR2 YSYEKL. Trimming took 4 bases from V and 8 from J; bases not matched to a gene: 13. The CDR3 is 16 amino acids. The CDR3 nucleotides read TGCGCCAGCAGCCCACCAGAAAAGGGGGCAGGGGAAAAACTGTTTTTT. This sequence encodes CASSPPEKGAGEKLFF.

This rearrangement joins TRBV28 to TRBJ2-5, with TRBD1 matching 8 bases. Germline V gene sequence: CDR1 MDHEN, CDR2 SYDVKM. J was trimmed by 5 bases and V by 3 bases; bases with no gene match: 8. CDR3 length: 15 residues. DNA of the CDR3: TGTGCCAGCAGTTTGCAGGGGGCAGTCTGGGAGACCCAGTACTTC. Translation: CASSLQGAVWETQYF. The complete variable domain, with remaining parts taken from reference TRBV28 and TRBJ2-5, reads DVKVTQSSRYLVKRTGEKVFLECVQDMDHENMFWYRQDPGLGLRLIYFSYDVKMKEKGDIPEGYSVSREKKERFSLILESASTNQTSMYLCASSLQGAVWETQYFGPGTRLLVL.

The gene calls are TRBV20-1 and TRBJ2-1; 10 positions agree with TRBD2. The junction had 8 bases not matched to a gene; V was cut back by 6 bases and J by 0 bases. The CDR3 consists of 16 residues. The germline V gene encodes CDR1 DFQATT and CDR2 SNEGSKA (reference sequence). Written as DNA, the CDR3 is TGCAGTGCCCCACTAGCGGGGTTGCCCTCCTACAATGAGCAGTTCTTC. Translating it yields CSAPLAGLPSYNEQFF.

This chain joins TRBV4-3 and TRBJ2-1, with D possibly being TRBD2 (6 bases). V gave up 2 bases and J gave up 8 bases, with 19 bases separating them. Germline assignment: CDR1 LGHNA and CDR2 YSLEER. There are 16 residues in the CDR3. CDR3 in amino acids: CASSQRSGLFGDEQFF. CDR3 nucleotide sequence: TGCGCCAGCAGCCAACGGTCCGGACTATTCGGGGATGAGCAGTTCTTC.

The rearrangement uses TRBV12-3 or TRBV12-4 and TRBJ1-6; the match to TRBD1 covers 8 bases. The V gene end was trimmed by 6 bases and the J gene end by 10 bases; junction bases not matched to a gene: 5. CDR3 length: 13 residues. The CDR3 DNA is TGTGCCAGCAGGACAGGGGAAGGCTCACCCCTCCACTTT. Its translation: CASRTGEGSPLHF.

This clonotype was recorded a few times. The chain recombines TRBV7-8 with TRBJ2-5; D may correspond to TRBD1 or TRBD2 (6 bases each). CDR3 length: 16 residues. Trimming left V 2 bases short and J 3 bases short, with 16 bases between. CDR1 and CDR2 from the germline V gene are SGHVS and FQNEAQ. DNA for the CDR3: TGTGCCAGCAGCTTAAGGGGGAGGACGCCTGAAGAGACCCAGTACTTC. It codes for CASSLRGRTPEETQYF.

The rearrangement links TRBV29-1 to TRBJ2-7; D is tentatively TRBD1 or TRBD2 (5 bases each). CDR3 length: 11 residues. Germline CDR1 and CDR2: SQVTM and ANQGSEA. Trimming removed 4 bases from V and 8 bases from J, with 12 bases in between. CDR3 sequence (DNA): TGCAGCGTTGGGGACCCCCTTAAGCAGTACTTC. This codes for CSVGDPLKQYF.

The chain links TRBV7-2 to TRBJ2-1, with TRBD2 identical over 9 bases. CDR3 size: 14 residues. The J segment lost 10 bases and the V segment lost 5 bases, leaving 9 bases of the junction unmatched. Germline-derived CDR1 and CDR2 are SGHTA and FQGNSA. The CDR3 sequence is CASSLERGVGEQFF. CDR3 in DNA: TGTGCCAGCAGCCTTGAGCGGGGGGTGGGAGAGCAGTTCTTC.

This chain connects TRBV28 to TRBJ1-2; weak D call: TRBD1 (5 bases). Germline assignment: CDR1 MDHEN and CDR2 SYDVKM. CDR3 size: 17 residues. Between the trimmed V and J ends, which lost 5 bases and 0 bases, there was a span of 19 bases. The CDR3 loop reads CASSPPGHLEANYGYTF. In nucleotides, the CDR3 is TGTGCCAGCAGTCCGCCTGGACATTTAGAAGCTAACTATGGCTACACCTTC.

J is TRBJ1-2 and V is TRBV7-2; D is perhaps TRBD1 (5 bases). Germline CDR1 SGHTA, CDR2 FQGNSA. There are 14 residues in the CDR3. V lost 0 bases and J lost 10, with 15 bases in between. CDR3 sequence (DNA): TGTGCCAGCAGCTTAGCGGGGCCCCTAGGATACTACACCTTC. This gives the protein CASSLAGPLGYYTF.

For this clonotype: One end of the junction fails to match germline, which may point to a read error. The chain joins TRBV4-3 to TRBJ1-2, with D unclear. The germline V gene encodes CDR1 LGHNA and CDR2 YSLEER. The CDR3 spans 15 residues. This CDR3 is CASSQDFQGSYGHTF. The CDR3 region has the DNA TGCGCCAGCAGCCAAGATTTCCAAGGATCCTATGGCCACACCTTC.

This chain links TRBV4-2 with TRBJ2-3; 7 bases are a match to TRBD2. The length of the CDR3 is 16 residues. Germline V gene lookup returns CDR1 LGHNA and CDR2 YNFKEQ. Germline trimming cut 4 bases from V and 0 bases from J; bases unmatched to any gene: 7. CDR3 coding DNA: TGTGCCAGCAGCCGCTCGAAGCGGGGTAGCACAGATACGCAGTATTTT. Translated: CASSRSKRGSTDTQYF.

The chain combines TRBV9 with TRBJ2-1, with a tentative D call TRBD1 (5 bases). Germline values: CDR1 SGDLS, CDR2 YYNGEE. Deletions cut 4 bases from V and 0 bases from J, with 11 bases between. The CDR3 spans 15 residues. The DNA of the CDR3 is TGTGCCAGCAGCTTGGACACTTTCTCCTACAATGAGCAGTTCTTC. Amino acids: CASSLDTFSYNEQFF.

This clonotype occurred once. One junction end disagrees with the germline gene, perhaps due to a read error. The chain uses TRBV9 and TRBJ2-5, with D unclear. The CDR3 spans 14 residues. CDR1 is SGDLS and CDR2 is YYNGEE in the germline V gene. CDR3 in DNA: TGTGCCAGCAGCTCAAACACGAACCAAGGGACCCAGTACTTC. Protein product: CASSSNTNQGTQYF.

The chain recombines TRBV12-3 or TRBV12-4 with TRBJ2-1, with D maybe TRBD2 (6 bases). The V end was cut by 2 bases, the J end by 8 bases, with 10 bases between. The length of the CDR3 is 13 residues. The CDR3 region has the DNA TGTGCCAGCAGTTTAAGGGGAGGCGATGAGCAGTTCTTC. This encodes CASSLRGGDEQFF.